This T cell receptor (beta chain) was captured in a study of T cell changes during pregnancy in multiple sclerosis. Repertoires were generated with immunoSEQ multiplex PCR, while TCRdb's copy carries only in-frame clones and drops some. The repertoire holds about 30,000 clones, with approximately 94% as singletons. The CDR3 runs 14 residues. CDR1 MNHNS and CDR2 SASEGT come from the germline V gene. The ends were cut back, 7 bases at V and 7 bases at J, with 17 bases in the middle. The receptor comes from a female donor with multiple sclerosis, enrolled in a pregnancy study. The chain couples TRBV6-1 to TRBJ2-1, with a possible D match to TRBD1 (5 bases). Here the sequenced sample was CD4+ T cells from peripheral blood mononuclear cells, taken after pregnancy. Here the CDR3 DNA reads TGTGCCAGCATCAGGGATGTAGGGGTAAATGAGCAGTTCTTC. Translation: CASIRDVGVNEQFF.